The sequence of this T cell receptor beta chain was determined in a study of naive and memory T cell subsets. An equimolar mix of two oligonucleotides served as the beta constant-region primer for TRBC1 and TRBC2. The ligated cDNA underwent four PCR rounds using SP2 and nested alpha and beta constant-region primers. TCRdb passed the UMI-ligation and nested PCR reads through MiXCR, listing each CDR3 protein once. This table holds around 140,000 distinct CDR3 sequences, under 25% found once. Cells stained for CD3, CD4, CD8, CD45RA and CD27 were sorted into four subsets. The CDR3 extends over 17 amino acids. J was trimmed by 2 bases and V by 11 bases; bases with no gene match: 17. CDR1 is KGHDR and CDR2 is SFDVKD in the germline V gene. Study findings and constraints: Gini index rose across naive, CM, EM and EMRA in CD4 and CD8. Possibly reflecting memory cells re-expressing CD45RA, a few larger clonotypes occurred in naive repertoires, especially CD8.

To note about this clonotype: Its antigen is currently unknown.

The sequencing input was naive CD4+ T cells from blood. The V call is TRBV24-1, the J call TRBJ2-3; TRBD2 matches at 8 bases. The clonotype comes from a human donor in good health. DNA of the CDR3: TGTGCCATCGCTCGAAAAAGAGCGGGAGTGGACACAGATACGCAGTATTTT. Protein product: CAIARKRAGVDTDTQYF.